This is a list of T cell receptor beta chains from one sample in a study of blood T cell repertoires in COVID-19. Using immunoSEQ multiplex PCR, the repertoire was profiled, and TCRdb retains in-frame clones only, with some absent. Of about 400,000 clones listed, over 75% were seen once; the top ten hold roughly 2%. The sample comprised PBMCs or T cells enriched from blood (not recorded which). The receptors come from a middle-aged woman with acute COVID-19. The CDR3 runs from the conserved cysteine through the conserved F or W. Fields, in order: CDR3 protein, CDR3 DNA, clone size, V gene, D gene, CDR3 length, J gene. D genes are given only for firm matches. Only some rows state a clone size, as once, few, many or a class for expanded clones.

CASSLNPQGVRGQPQHF,TGTGCCAGCAGCTTAAACCCCCAGGGGGTAAGGGGTCAGCCCCAGCATTTT,NA,TRBV7-2,TRBD1,17,TRBJ1-5
CASTGTGGMNTEAFF,TGTGCCAGCACCGGGACAGGGGGCATGAACACTGAAGCTTTCTTT,NA,TRBV21-1,NA,15,TRBJ1-1
CAQSGIAGNEQFF,TGTGCCCAAAGCGGAATAGCGGGCAATGAGCAGTTCTTC,NA,TRBV30,TRBD2,13,TRBJ2-1
CASSLVRDHTGRETQYF,TGTGCCAGCAGCTTGGTCAGGGATCATACGGGTCGAGAGACCCAGTACTTC,NA,TRBV5-8,NA,17,TRBJ2-5
CASSLLRDKNNEKLFF,TGTGCCAGCTCACTGCTGAGGGACAAGAATAATGAAAAACTGTTTTTT,NA,TRBV18,NA,16,TRBJ1-4
CASSQGANSPLHF,TGTGCCAGCAGCCAGGGTGCTAATTCACCCCTCCACTTT,NA,TRBV7-9,NA,13,TRBJ1-6
CASSLLSGDFPYEQYF,TGTGCCAGCAGCTTACTGTCGGGGGACTTTCCCTACGAGCAGTACTTC,NA,TRBV7-9,NA,16,TRBJ2-7
CASGGPADVNEQYF,TGTGCCAGCGGGGGCCCAGCGGACGTTAACGAGCAGTACTTC,few,TRBV5-8,NA,14,TRBJ2-7
CASSSPTGGPEGANVLTF,TGTGCCAGCAGCTCGCCGACAGGGGGCCCGGAAGGGGCCAACGTCCTGACTTTC,NA,TRBV7-2,TRBD1,18,TRBJ2-6
CASSLSSSGQETQYF,TGCGCCAGCAGCTTGTCCTCGAGCGGCCAAGAGACCCAGTACTTC,NA,TRBV5-1,NA,15,TRBJ2-5
CASSDGQVDYEQYF,TGTGCCAGCAGTGATGGACAGGTGGATTACGAGCAGTACTTC,NA,TRBV2,TRBD1,14,TRBJ2-7
CASSPGLAGVLLAKNIQYF,TGTGCCAGCAGCCCCGGACTAGCGGGGGTGTTGCTAGCCAAAAACATTCAGTACTTC,NA,TRBV7-9,TRBD2,19,TRBJ2-4
CASSLETGFYEQYF,TGCGCCAGCAGCTTGGAGACAGGGTTCTACGAGCAGTACTTC,once,TRBV5-1,TRBD1,14,TRBJ2-7
CARTSSLPDTQYF,TGTGCCAGGACTAGCTCTCTCCCAGATACGCAGTATTTT,NA,TRBV2,TRBD2,13,TRBJ2-3
CASSLNGYTEAFF,TGTGCCAGCAGTTTAAACGGTTACACTGAAGCTTTCTTT,NA,TRBV12-3/TRBV12-4,NA,13,TRBJ1-1
CASSPSDRKGKAFF,TGTGCCAGCTCACCATCCGACAGAAAGGGAAAAGCTTTCTTT,NA,TRBV18,NA,14,TRBJ1-1
CASSWGQGGFNSPLHF,TGTGCCAGTAGTTGGGGACAGGGAGGTTTTAATTCACCCCTCCACTTT,NA,TRBV19,TRBD1,16,TRBJ1-6
CSVESSEGGYTF,TGCAGCGTTGAGTCATCAGAGGGTGGCTACACCTTC,many,TRBV29-1,NA,12,TRBJ1-2
CASSMDNTDTQYF,TGTGCCAGTAGTATGGACAATACAGATACGCAGTATTTT,NA,TRBV19,NA,13,TRBJ2-3
CASSMGAGNTEAFF,TGTGCCAGTAGTATGGGGGCCGGGAACACTGAAGCTTTCTTT,NA,TRBV19,NA,14,TRBJ1-1
CASSQGEGGYTF,TGTGCCAGCAGCCAAGGCGAGGGTGGCTACACCTTC,NA,TRBV3-1/TRBV3-2,NA,12,TRBJ1-2
CASSQPLIGNTIYF,TGTGCCAGCAGCCAACCGCTAATTGGAAACACCATATATTTT,NA,TRBV6-5,NA,14,TRBJ1-3
CATSQQLGLGTDTQYF,TGTGCCACCAGTCAACAACTAGGCTTGGGCACAGATACGCAGTATTTT,NA,TRBV24-1,NA,16,TRBJ2-3
CASSVTSGTGETQYF,TGTGCCAGCAGTGTGACTAGCGGGACCGGGGAGACCCAGTACTTC,NA,TRBV2,TRBD2,15,TRBJ2-5
CAWSVGGDGYTF,TGTGCCTGGAGTGTCGGAGGGGATGGCTACACCTTC,NA,TRBV30,NA,12,TRBJ1-2
CASSLNSGGATGELFF,TGTGCCAGCAGCCTCAATAGCGGGGGGGCTACCGGGGAGCTGTTTTTT,NA,TRBV7-8,TRBD2,16,TRBJ2-2
CASSSYGIGLKETQYF,TGTGCCAGCAGCTCCTACGGGATAGGGTTAAAGGAGACCCAGTACTTC,NA,TRBV7-2,NA,16,TRBJ2-5
CASSHRDRGGTDTQYF,TGCGCCAGCAGCCACCGGGACAGGGGGGGCACAGATACGCAGTATTTT,NA,TRBV5-1,TRBD1,16,TRBJ2-3
CASSHTSGGRDEQFF,TGTGCCAGCAGCCATACTAGCGGGGGACGGGATGAGCAGTTCTTC,NA,TRBV3-1/TRBV3-2,TRBD2,15,TRBJ2-1
CASSRVNSPLHF,TGTGCCAGCAGCCGGGTGAATTCACCCCTCCACTTT,once,TRBV6-5,NA,12,TRBJ1-6
CASSLNSRAVNTEAFF,TGTGCCAGCAGCTTAAATTCCAGGGCCGTGAACACTGAAGCTTTCTTT,NA,TRBV7-6,NA,16,TRBJ1-1
CASSPRGNTEAFF,TGTGCCAGCAGTCCCCGGGGTAACACTGAAGCTTTCTTT,NA,TRBV12-3/TRBV12-4,NA,13,TRBJ1-1
CASSPRRGGALETQYF,TGTGCCAGCAGCCCCCGGCGGGGCGGGGCACTGGAGACCCAGTACTTC,NA,TRBV7-9,NA,16,TRBJ2-5
CAWRPPGGTQYF,TGTGCCTGGAGGCCCCCAGGGGGTACGCAGTATTTT,NA,TRBV30,TRBD1,12,TRBJ2-3
CASSTGTAGVKNIQYF,TGTGCCAGCAGTACCGGGACAGCAGGGGTCAAAAACATTCAGTACTTC,NA,TRBV6-6,TRBD1,16,TRBJ2-4
CSASPSMTGLAGVNSYNEQFF,TGCAGTGCTAGTCCTAGCATGACCGGACTAGCGGGAGTTAATTCCTACAATGAGCAGTTCTTC,NA,TRBV20-1,TRBD2,21,TRBJ2-1
CASRKGGTSNTGELFF,TGTGCCAGCAGAAAGGGGGGGACTAGCAACACCGGGGAGCTGTTTTTT,NA,TRBV9,TRBD2,16,TRBJ2-2
CASSLRGVVQSPSAGELFF,TGCGCCAGTTCCCTTAGAGGTGTTGTGCAGTCGCCCAGCGCCGGGGAGCTGTTTTTT,NA,TRBV5-1,NA,19,TRBJ2-2
CASKGQGPYEQYF,TGCGCCAGCAAGGGACAGGGTCCCTACGAGCAGTACTTC,NA,TRBV23-1,TRBD1,13,TRBJ2-7